The 8 T cell receptor beta chains below were found in one sample sequenced in a study of cytomegalovirus exposure and HLA in healthy donors. TCRdb's copy holds only in-frame clones and misses some; the assay was immunoSEQ multiplex PCR. There are 80,000 to 100,000 clones in the sample; around nine tenths occur only once, and roughly 3.9% lies in the top ten. The specimen sequenced was PBMCs. The receptors stem from a woman aged 30 to 39 in good health and CMV-seronegative.

The J gene is TRBJ2-7, the V gene TRBV7-8; 11 nucleotides line up with TRBD1. Germline V gene sequence: CDR1 SGHVS, CDR2 FQNEAQ. V was pared by 2 bases and J by 6 bases, with 3 bases of the junction left unmatched. This CDR3 is built from 14 residues. For the CDR3, the DNA is TGTGCCAGCAGCTTATTCGGGACAGGGGGCGAGCAGTACTTC. Encoded protein: CASSLFGTGGEQYF.

The chain is built from TRBV19 and TRBJ2-3, with a weak D call TRBD2 (6 bases). This CDR3 contains 16 residues. The V end lost 5 bases, the J end lost 2 bases, and 17 bases lay between the germline ends. From germline, CDR1 is LNHDA and CDR2 SQIVND (reference sequence). CDR3 DNA sequence: TGTGCCAGTAGTGCACCCGGGACTCTTGACACAGATACGCAGTATTTT. Translation gives CASSAPGTLDTDTQYF.

This chain joins TRBV4-2 and TRBJ2-7; D unresolved. This CDR3 contains 14 residues. Trimming shortened V by 6 bases and J by 0 bases, and 12 bases separated the two germline ends. Looked up from germline, CDR1 is LGHNA and CDR2 is YNFKEQ. The CDR3 nucleotides are TGTGCCAGCAGAGCTGACCCTAGCTCCTACGAGCAGTACTTC. Residues: CASRADPSSYEQYF.

The chain is built from TRBV27 and TRBJ2-2; 8 bases agree with TRBD2. CDR3 length: 15 amino acids. Germline values: CDR1 MNHEY, CDR2 SMNVEV (reference sequence). J lost 0 bases, V lost 7 bases, and 4 bases had no gene match. The CDR3 coding sequence is TGTGCCAGCAATCTCGGGAGGGCGAACACCGGGGAGCTGTTTTTT. As protein: CASNLGRANTGELFF.

This clone was seen just once. The CDR3 DNA reads TGTGCCAGCAGCTCGACTAGCGGGTTCTCCACAGATACGCAGTATTTT. Translated, it gives CASSSTSGFSTDTQYF. The chain is built from TRBV5-6 and TRBJ2-3, with 10 positions matching TRBD2. The germline gives CDR1 SGHDT, CDR2 YYEEEE. V was pared by 3 bases and J by 2 bases, with 6 bases of the junction left unmatched. This CDR3 region has 16 residues. The variable domain in full, with the rest retrieved from reference TRBV5-6 and TRBJ2-3, is DAGVTQSPTHLIKTRGQQVTLRCSPKSGHDTVSWYQQALGQGPQFIFQYYEEEERQRGNFPDRFSGHQFPNYSSELNVNALLLGDSALYLCASSSTSGFSTDTQYFGPGTRLTVL.

The chain's CDR3 is CASSDSRLAGRNEQFF. The CDR3 region has the DNA TGTGCCAGCAGTGACTCAAGACTAGCAGGTCGGAATGAGCAGTTCTTC. The chain combines TRBV6-4 with TRBJ2-1; 7 bases are shared with TRBD2. This CDR3 has 16 residues. Germline V gene lookup returns CDR1 MRHNA and CDR2 SNTAGT. The V segment lost 0 bases and the J segment 7 bases; nucleotides outside the gene matches: 9.

The chain joins TRBV14 to TRBJ1-2; unclear D gene. CDR1 is SGHDN and CDR2 is FVKESK in the germline V gene. CDR3 size: 13 residues. The V end was cut by 1 base, the J end by 3 bases, with 6 bases between. The CDR3 sequence: CASSQVRDYGYTF. In nucleotides, the CDR3 is TGTGCCAGCAGCCAAGTCCGTGACTATGGCTACACCTTC.

The V and J genes are TRBV6-5 and TRBJ1-1; D gene unclear. With 5 bases removed from V and 8 bases from J, the gap between germline ends came to 12 bases. Germline CDR1 reads MNHEY; CDR2 reads SVGAGI. CDR3 length equals 12 residues. This CDR3 reads CASSPGGEEAFF. The DNA of the CDR3 is TGTGCCAGCAGTCCGGGAGGAGAGGAAGCTTTCTTT.